These 21 T cell receptor beta chains were all obtained from the same sample, sequenced in a study of cytomegalovirus exposure and HLA in healthy donors. Use of 60 Vbeta and 13 Jbeta primers characterized the PCR. Sequencing was performed with immunoSEQ multiplex PCR; in TCRdb, only in-frame clones are kept and a portion is missing. The profile covers approximately 100,000 clones, with 75% appearing a single time and 10% taken by the ten largest. Sequencing was done on a sample of PBMCs. These receptors came from a man between 45 and 60 years old in good health and CMV-seronegative.

V and J are TRBV2 and TRBJ1-1; D remains ambiguous. Trimming removed 6 bases at V and 5 bases at J, with 10 bases between. Germline V gives CDR1 SNHLY, CDR2 FYNNEI. The CDR3 has 12 residues. The CDR3 DNA reads TGTGCCAGCAGGACGGCGCGGACTGAAGCTTTCTTT. This codes for CASRTARTEAFF.

In its sample, this clone was seen a few times. At one end the junction does not follow the germline gene, possibly because of a read error. The V call is TRBV6-1, the J call TRBJ1-2; possible D gene TRBD1, 6 bases. The CDR3 runs to 15 residues. CDR1 MNHNS and CDR2 SASEGT come from the germline V gene. The CDR3 protein is CASSVPGGGLHALSF. The CDR3 nucleotides are TGTGCCAGCAGTGTCCCGGGGGGGGGCCTGCATGCTTTGTCCTTC.

This rearrangement joins TRBV19 to TRBJ1-1; D remains ambiguous. The CDR3 length is 15 residues. Germline lookup yields CDR1 LNHDA and CDR2 SQIVND (reference sequence). Trimming left V 7 bases short and J 1 base short, with 16 bases between. DNA for the CDR3: TGTGCCAGTATTTCCTCCCGACACCCGAACACTGAAGCTTTCTTT. Amino acid sequence: CASISSRHPNTEAFF.

The rearrangement joins TRBV30 to TRBJ2-3; perhaps TRBD1 as D (6 bases). Germline V gene sequence: CDR1 GTSNPN, CDR2 SVGIG (reference sequence). Trimming removed 2 bases from V and 3 bases from J, with 9 bases in between. The CDR3 is 13 residues long. CDR3 protein: CAWSLQGTDTQYF. The CDR3 DNA reads as TGTGCCTGGAGTCTACAGGGAACAGATACGCAGTATTTT. Based on the CDR3 plus reference TRBV30 and TRBJ2-3, the full variable domain is SQTIHQWPATLVQPVGSPLSLECTVEGTSNPNLYWYRQAAGRGLQLLFYSVGIGQISSEVPQNLSASRPQDRQFILSSKKLLLSDSGFYLCAWSLQGTDTQYFGPGTRLTVL.

The count of this clone is one. The chain links TRBV15 to TRBJ2-1; D unclear. Germline lookup yields CDR1 LNHNV and CDR2 YYDKDF (reference sequence). The CDR3 covers 14 residues. Trimming shortened V by 0 bases and J by 8 bases, and 11 bases separated the two germline ends. The CDR3 region is CATSRDLFRDEQFF. Here the CDR3 DNA reads TGTGCCACCAGCAGAGACCTTTTTCGCGATGAGCAGTTCTTC.

The chain links TRBV28 to TRBJ2-4; possible D gene TRBD2, 5 bases. Germline V gene data show CDR1 as MDHEN and CDR2 as SYDVKM. This CDR3 is built from 15 residues. Trimming shortened V by 6 bases and J by 0 bases, and 12 bases separated the two germline ends. The CDR3 DNA reads TGTGCCAGCAGCCCCCCCGGGAAAGCCAAAAACATTCAGTACTTC. It translates to CASSPPGKAKNIQYF.

This chain joins TRBV7-9 and TRBJ2-7; the D gene is possibly TRBD1 (6 bases). CDR3 length: 13 amino acids. CDR1 SEHNR and CDR2 FQNEAQ come from the germline V gene (reference sequence). V was pared by 1 base and J by 2 bases, with 6 bases between. CDR3 coding DNA: TGTGCCAGCAGCTTAGACAGGGCCTACGAGCAGTACTTC. Amino acids: CASSLDRAYEQYF.

The chain recombines TRBV5-8 with TRBJ2-2; 9 bases line up with TRBD2. The ends lost 6 bases at V and 7 bases at J; junction bases unmatched: 16. The CDR3 spans 17 residues. Germline V gene lookup returns CDR1 SGHTS and CDR2 YDEGEE. The CDR3 DNA is TGTGCCAGCACCCATGGGGTGACTAGCGGTTTCGGCGGGGAGCTGTTTTTT. It translates to CASTHGVTSGFGGELFF.

A few counts support this clone. The J gene is TRBJ2-6, the V gene TRBV30; 11 positions match TRBD1. V shed 4 bases, J shed 4 bases, and the junction held 6 bases outside the gene matches. The V gene's germline CDR1 is GTSNPN and CDR2 SVGIG (reference sequence). The CDR3 is 16 amino acids. The CDR3 is CAWMGQGVGGANVLTF. DNA for the CDR3: TGTGCCTGGATGGGACAGGGGGTGGGAGGGGCCAACGTCCTGACTTTC.

The sample holds a few counts of this clone. J is TRBJ2-5 and V is TRBV18; TRBD1 matches at 12 bases. The CDR3 spans 16 residues. Germline CDR1 reads KGHSH; CDR2 reads LQKENI. Trimming removed 4 bases from V and 2 bases from J; junction bases left unmatched: 5. The CDR3 sequence is CASSQRDRGPQETQYF. Written as DNA, the CDR3 is TGTGCCAGCTCACAACGGGACAGGGGGCCTCAAGAGACCCAGTACTTC. The variable domain in full, completed from reference TRBV18 and TRBJ2-5, reads NAGVMQNPRHLVRRRGQEARLRCSPMKGHSHVYWYRQLPEEGLKFMVYLQKENIIDESGMPKERFSAEFPKEGPSILRIQQVVRGDSAAYFCASSQRDRGPQETQYFGPGTRLLVL.

The J gene is TRBJ2-1, the V gene TRBV5-1, with 8 bases that match TRBD2. The CDR3 is made up of 16 amino acids. V lost 3 bases, J lost 7 bases, and 12 bases stayed unmatched. The V gene's germline CDR1 is SGHRS and CDR2 YFSETQ. The CDR3 DNA follows: TGCGCCAGCAGCTCCCCCTCCGGGGGGGCGGCAAATGAGCAGTTCTTC. It yields the protein CASSSPSGGAANEQFF.

This clone was seen a few times. The chain carries TRBV11-2 and TRBJ2-1; the match to TRBD1 covers 10 bases. This CDR3 comprises 14 residues. V trimming: 4 bases; J trimming: 7 bases; junction bases outside the gene matches: 4. Germline CDR1 SGHAT, CDR2 FQNNGV. CDR3 in amino acids: CASSSGTGENEQFF. CDR3 DNA: TGTGCCAGCAGCTCCGGGACAGGGGAGAATGAGCAGTTCTTC.

The chain combines TRBV5-6 with TRBJ2-7, with D tentatively TRBD1 (6 bases). The CDR3 has 12 residues. Between the trimmed V and J ends, which lost 4 bases and 3 bases, there was a span of 8 bases. CDR1 is SGHDT and CDR2 is YYEEEE in the germline V gene. The CDR3 here is CASSGRGYEQYF. CDR3 bases: TGTGCCAGCAGCGGCAGGGGCTACGAGCAGTACTTC. The full variable domain, its missing parts supplied by reference TRBV5-6 and TRBJ2-7, is DAGVTQSPTHLIKTRGQQVTLRCSPKSGHDTVSWYQQALGQGPQFIFQYYEEEERQRGNFPDRFSGHQFPNYSSELNVNALLLGDSALYLCASSGRGYEQYFGPGTRLTVT.

V usage is TRBV5-6 and J usage is TRBJ2-5; a weak D match, TRBD1 (6 bases). This CDR3 comprises 15 residues. Germline CDR1 is SGHDT and CDR2 is YYEEEE. V gave up 4 bases and J gave up 7 bases, with 20 bases separating them. CDR3 nucleotide sequence: TGTGCCAGCAGCAAACTGGACAGTGCGATCGGGACCCAGTACTTC. Residues: CASSKLDSAIGTQYF.

This clone was detected once. This chain connects TRBV5-6 to TRBJ2-7; 8 positions agree with TRBD1. This CDR3 has 16 amino acids. CDR1 is SGHDT, CDR2 YYEEEE, per germline. With V trimmed by 0 bases and J by 3 bases, 8 bases remained unmatched. Here the CDR3 DNA reads TGTGCCAGCAGCTTGGGCCCCGGGACAGGACTCTACGAGCAGTACTTC. Translating gives CASSLGPGTGLYEQYF.

This clone was detected once. The chain couples TRBV19 to TRBJ2-1, with a weak D call TRBD2 (5 bases). The CDR3 contains 14 residues. Germline values: CDR1 LNHDA, CDR2 SQIVND (reference sequence). Trimming took off 6 bases at V and 3 bases at J, with 12 bases between the two ends. DNA for the CDR3: TGTGCCAGTAGGATTACCGGGGTCTACAATGAGCAGTTCTTC. It yields the protein CASRITGVYNEQFF.

J is TRBJ1-5 and V is TRBV15, with 8 bases aligning to TRBD1. The V gene's germline CDR1 is LNHNV and CDR2 YYDKDF (reference sequence). After removal of 8 bases from V and 4 bases from J, the junction contained 10 bases not matched to a gene. The CDR3 length is 15 residues. The CDR3, as DNA: TGTGCCACCCGGCGGCAGGGGGCAGAAAATCAGCCCCAGCATTTT. It yields the protein CATRRQGAENQPQHF.

This clone was observed once. The chain is built from TRBV19 and TRBJ2-2; 10 bases are a match to TRBD2. Trimming cost V 5 bases and J 0 bases; bases outside gene matches: 12. This CDR3 is 19 amino acids long. Germline V gene lookup returns CDR1 LNHDA and CDR2 SQIVND (reference sequence). Written as DNA, the CDR3 is TGTGCCAGTAGTGGAGAAAGGACTAGCGGTTACGCGAACACCGGGGAGCTGTTTTTT. As protein: CASSGERTSGYANTGELFF.

V gene TRBV28 combines with J gene TRBJ2-5, with D perhaps TRBD2 (6 bases). In germline, CDR1 is MDHEN, CDR2 SYDVKM. This CDR3 region has 18 residues. V was cut by 1 base and J by 1 base, with 19 bases left in between. CDR3 in amino acids: CASSLSPGGFGSQETQYF. CDR3 nucleotides: TGTGCCAGCAGTTTATCACCAGGAGGGTTCGGCAGCCAAGAGACCCAGTACTTC.

J is TRBJ1-5 and V is TRBV30; possible D gene TRBD1, 5 bases. CDR1 and CDR2 from the germline V gene are GTSNPN and SVGIG (reference sequence). The CDR3 runs to 13 residues. Trimming took 4 bases from V and 1 from J, leaving 8 bases between them. DNA for the CDR3: TGTGCCTGGACGAAGGGGAGCAATCAGCCCCAGCATTTT. It codes for CAWTKGSNQPQHF.

In this sample, this clone turned up once. This CDR3 is CASRPDRAGVLFF. CDR3 coding DNA: TGTGCCAGCAGACCAGACAGGGCTGGAGTACTGTTTTTT. The chain joins TRBV28 to TRBJ1-4; 7 bases line up with TRBD1. The CDR3 extends over 13 amino acids. Per germline, CDR1 MDHEN and CDR2 SYDVKM. With 6 bases clipped from V and 13 bases from J, the junction kept 11 bases outside the gene matches.